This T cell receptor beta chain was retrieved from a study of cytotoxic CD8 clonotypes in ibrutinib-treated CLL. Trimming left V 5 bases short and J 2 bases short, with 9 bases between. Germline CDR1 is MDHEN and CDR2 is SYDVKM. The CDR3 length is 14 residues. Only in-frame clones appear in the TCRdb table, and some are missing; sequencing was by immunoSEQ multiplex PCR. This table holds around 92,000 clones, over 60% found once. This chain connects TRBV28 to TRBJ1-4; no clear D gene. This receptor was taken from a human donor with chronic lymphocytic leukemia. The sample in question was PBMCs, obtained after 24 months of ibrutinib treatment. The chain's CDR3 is CASSPPGTNEKLFF. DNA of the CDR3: TGTGCCAGCAGTCCGCCGGGGACTAATGAAAAACTGTTTTTT.